A single sample is the source of the 24 T cell receptor beta chains below, sequenced in a study of blood T cell repertoires in COVID-19. Repertoires were generated with immunoSEQ multiplex PCR, while TCRdb's copy carries only in-frame clones and drops some. The data show about 210,000 clones, roughly 81% seen once. Sequenced sample: peripheral blood. These receptors originate from a woman aged 45-59 years with active or convalescent COVID-19.

CDR3 sequence (DNA): TGTGCCAGCAGCTTGAGGGGGGGAGAGACCCAGTACTTC. Protein product: CASSLRGGETQYF. The chain employs TRBV5-4 and TRBJ2-5; the D gene is possibly TRBD2 (7 bases). Germline V gene lookup returns CDR1 SGHNT and CDR2 YYREEE (reference sequence). The CDR3 sequence is 13 residues long. V was pared by 1 base and J by 4 bases, with 8 bases between. The variable domain in full, with the rest retrieved from reference TRBV5-4 and TRBJ2-5, is ETGVTQSPTHLIKTRGQQVTLRCSSQSGHNTVSWYQQALGQGPQFIFQYYREEENGRGNFPPRFSGLQFPNYSSELNVNALELDDSALYLCASSLRGGETQYFGPGTRLLVL.

This chain's CDR3 is CASRTTGSHQPQHF. The CDR3 nucleotides are TGTGCCAGCAGGACCACAGGGTCCCATCAGCCCCAGCATTTT. This chain joins TRBV6-5 and TRBJ1-5, with D possibly being TRBD1 (6 bases). Germline V gives CDR1 MNHEY, CDR2 SVGAGI. The CDR3 covers 14 residues. Trimming took off 6 bases at V and 5 bases at J, with 14 bases between the two ends.

DNA of the CDR3: TGTGCCACCAGTGGAGGACTAGCGGGTCTTGGCACCGGGGAGCTGTTTTTT. This encodes CATSGGLAGLGTGELFF. The rearrangement uses TRBV24-1 and TRBJ2-2; the match to TRBD2 covers 11 bases. V shed 5 bases and J 4 bases; nucleotides not matched to a gene: 8. Looked up from germline, CDR1 is KGHDR and CDR2 is SFDVKD. The CDR3 is 17 amino acids.

The V and J genes are TRBV4-2 and TRBJ1-2; possible D gene TRBD1, 5 bases. V was pared by 2 bases and J by 4 bases, with 14 bases between. The CDR3 sequence is 15 residues long. CDR1 is LGHNA, CDR2 YNFKEQ, per germline. The CDR3 nucleotides read TGTGCCAGCAGCCAAACGACGGGGGTCCCCTATGGCTACACCTTC. It translates to CASSQTTGVPYGYTF.

The V gene is TRBV19, the J gene TRBJ1-5; 10 bases line up with TRBD1. Losses at the gene ends were 4 bases for V and 1 base for J; bases not matched to a gene: 10. The CDR3 extends over 18 amino acids. Germline-derived CDR1 and CDR2 are LNHDA and SQIVND (reference sequence). The CDR3 spells CASSTGQGPNRSNQPQHF. The CDR3 nucleotides are TGTGCCAGTAGTACGGGACAGGGGCCCAATAGGAGCAATCAGCCCCAGCATTTT. Supplemented by reference TRBV19 and TRBJ1-5, the full variable domain reads DGGITQSPKYLFRKEGQNVTLSCEQNLNHDAMYWYRQDPGQGLRLIYYSQIVNDFQKGDIAEGYSVSREKKESFPLTVTSAQKNPTAFYLCASSTGQGPNRSNQPQHFGDGTRLSIL.

This chain uses TRBV6-5 with TRBJ2-7, with a tentative D call TRBD1 (6 bases). The ends were cut back, 5 bases at V and 2 bases at J, with 10 bases in the middle. Germline V gives CDR1 MNHEY, CDR2 SVGAGI. The CDR3 is 13 residues long. In nucleotides, the CDR3 is TGTGCCAGCAGTCTCAGGGGAACCTACGAGCAGTACTTC. As protein: CASSLRGTYEQYF.

This sequence joins TRBV5-1 and TRBJ1-5, with unresolved D. The CDR3 is 14 amino acids. Per the germline V gene, CDR1 is SGHRS and CDR2 is YFSETQ. The ends were cut back, 2 bases at V and 3 bases at J, with 9 bases in the middle. CDR3 DNA sequence: TGCGCCAGCAGCTTAACGGGGAACAATCAGCCCCAGCATTTT. Translation gives CASSLTGNNQPQHF.

This sequence joins TRBV30 and TRBJ2-3; 10 bases line up with TRBD2. The CDR3 has 17 residues. The V and J ends lost 3 bases and 3 bases, in that order; junction bases with no gene match: 12. CDR1 GTSNPN and CDR2 SVGIG come from the germline V gene (reference sequence). The CDR3 sequence is CAWSRDRSSGGTDTQYF. DNA of the CDR3: TGTGCCTGGAGCCGGGACAGATCTAGCGGGGGAACAGATACGCAGTATTTT.

This clone has more than one count but fewer than ten. The gene calls are TRBV24-1 and TRBJ2-5; the D gene is possibly TRBD2 (5 bases). CDR3 length: 16 amino acids. The germline V gene encodes CDR1 KGHDR and CDR2 SFDVKD. Trimming shortened V by 4 bases and J by 4 bases, and 18 bases separated the two germline ends. The CDR3 sequence: CATSDLTPGGGETQYF. CDR3 bases: TGTGCCACCAGTGACCTCACTCCCGGAGGCGGAGAGACCCAGTACTTC.

The chain uses TRBV19 and TRBJ2-1, with 10 bases fitting TRBD2. The CDR3 has 16 residues. Trimming cost V 4 bases and J 7 bases; bases outside gene matches: 10. CDR1 and CDR2 (germline): LNHDA, SQIVND (reference sequence). CDR3: CASSTSSGRIKNEQFF. CDR3 nucleotide sequence: TGTGCCAGTAGTACCTCTAGCGGGAGAATTAAAAATGAGCAGTTCTTC.

The rearrangement joins TRBV29-1 to TRBJ2-1, with a tentative D call TRBD2 (6 bases). Germline V CDR1 and CDR2: SQVTM, ANQGSEA. The CDR3 covers 12 residues. Trimming cost V 6 bases and J 3 bases, with 9 bases left between them. The CDR3 here is CSVNSGYNEQFF. CDR3 coding DNA: TGCAGCGTCAATAGCGGCTACAATGAGCAGTTCTTC.

This clone was counted a few times. The chain recombines TRBV19 with TRBJ1-5, with TRBD1 matching over 8 bases. Germline V gene sequence: CDR1 LNHDA, CDR2 SQIVND (reference sequence). The CDR3 is made up of 16 amino acids. V trimming: 8 bases; J trimming: 3 bases; junction bases outside the gene matches: 12. The CDR3 spells CASQNRGRGSNQPQHF. As DNA, the CDR3 is TGTGCCAGTCAAAACAGGGGGAGAGGTTCCAATCAGCCCCAGCATTTT.

This sequence joins TRBV28 and TRBJ1-2; D is uncertain. Germline V gene lookup returns CDR1 MDHEN and CDR2 SYDVKM. The CDR3 extends over 14 amino acids. Trimming removed 4 bases from V and 6 bases from J, with 15 bases in between. The CDR3 coding sequence is TGTGCCAGCAGTTACCCCCCCGGGGTCAATGGCTACACCTTC. This codes for CASSYPPGVNGYTF.

The rearrangement uses TRBV18 and TRBJ1-2; D unresolved. CDR1 is KGHSH and CDR2 is LQKENI in the germline V gene. The length of the CDR3 is 16 residues. Deletions cut 3 bases from V and 5 bases from J, with 19 bases between. The CDR3 DNA reads as TGTGCCAGCTCACCCGTGGCGGGATCAAGGAGTTATGGCTACACCTTC. Translated: CASSPVAGSRSYGYTF.

V and J are TRBV2 and TRBJ2-7, with 9 bases identical to TRBD1. Germline CDR1 is SNHLY and CDR2 is FYNNEI. This CDR3 comprises 13 residues. J was trimmed by 6 bases and V by 8 bases; bases with no gene match: 8. Here the CDR3 reads CASSGQGPREQYV. The CDR3 region has the DNA TGTGCCAGCTCGGGACAGGGCCCCCGCGAGCAGTACGTC.

This sequence joins TRBV5-4 and TRBJ2-3, with TRBD2 as a possible D gene (5 bases). The V gene's germline CDR1 is SGHNT and CDR2 YYREEE (reference sequence). Trimming removed 0 bases from V and 4 bases from J, with 15 bases in between. The length of the CDR3 is 16 residues. The CDR3 DNA reads TGTGCCAGCAGCTTGGAGGTCGGGCGGGTCCCAGATACGCAGTATTTT. This sequence encodes CASSLEVGRVPDTQYF.

The chain couples TRBV19 to TRBJ1-5, with 9 nucleotides matching TRBD1. The CDR3 length is 13 residues. Unmatched junction bases numbered 4, after V lost 9 bases and J lost 4 bases. Germline V CDR1 and CDR2: LNHDA, SQIVND (reference sequence). CDR3 region: CASGQGRNQPQHF. CDR3 nucleotides: TGTGCCAGCGGACAGGGGCGAAATCAGCCCCAGCATTTT.

This rearrangement joins TRBV3-1 (or the pseudogene TRBV3-2) to TRBJ2-2, with 8 bases aligning to TRBD1. CDR1 LGHDT and CDR2 YNNKEL come from the germline V gene (reference sequence). This CDR3 region has 15 residues. Trimming removed 4 bases from V and 6 bases from J; junction bases left unmatched: 7. The CDR3 region is CASSPDRGNAGELFF. CDR3 bases: TGTGCCAGCAGCCCTGACAGGGGCAATGCCGGGGAGCTGTTTTTT.

In DNA form, the CDR3 reads TGCGCCAGCAGCCAACCTTTAGCGGGACGACAGTTCTTC. It encodes CASSQPLAGRQFF. The chain joins TRBV4-1 to TRBJ2-1; TRBD2 aligns across 8 bases. The CDR3 covers 13 residues. Germline lookup yields CDR1 MGHRA and CDR2 YSYEKL. With 2 bases clipped from V and 13 bases from J, the junction kept 7 bases outside the gene matches.

Points on this clone: The same CDR3 also results from other DNA sequences found in this sample. The V gene is TRBV3-1 (or the pseudogene TRBV3-2), the J gene TRBJ2-5; possible D gene TRBD2, 7 bases. CDR1 and CDR2 from the germline V gene are LGHDT and YNNKEL (reference sequence). V lost 0 bases, J lost 5 bases, and 13 bases lay in between. This CDR3 region has 15 residues. In nucleotides, the CDR3 is TGTGCCAGCAGCCAAGATTGGGGGGGCCGTGAGACCCAGTACTTC. Translated: CASSQDWGGRETQYF.

The rearrangement links TRBV4-1 to TRBJ1-6, with D hard to call. Trimming took 2 bases from V and 10 from J, leaving 15 bases between them. From germline, CDR1 is MGHRA and CDR2 YSYEKL. This CDR3 contains 15 residues. CDR3 sequence: CASSQFARFYSPLHF. In DNA form, the CDR3 reads TGCGCCAGCAGCCAATTCGCCCGGTTTTACTCACCCCTCCACTTT.

The chain carries TRBV28 and TRBJ1-2; D not resolved. Germline values: CDR1 MDHEN, CDR2 SYDVKM. This CDR3 spans 15 amino acids. Trimming shortened V by 1 base and J by 2 bases, and 11 bases separated the two germline ends. DNA for the CDR3: TGTGCCAGCAGTTTATATTCCCCTCCGAACTATGGCTACACCTTC. Amino acid sequence: CASSLYSPPNYGYTF.

This chain uses TRBV3-1 (or the pseudogene TRBV3-2) with TRBJ1-3, with TRBD1 matching 9 bases. Germline CDR1 and CDR2: LGHDT and YNNKEL (reference sequence). Unmatched junction bases numbered 7, after V lost 2 bases and J lost 5 bases. The CDR3 is made up of 16 amino acids. Here the CDR3 reads CASSQTRQGGRNTIYF. The CDR3 bases are TGTGCCAGCAGCCAAACTCGACAGGGGGGGAGAAACACCATATATTTT.

The rearrangement uses TRBV28 and TRBJ2-7; 12 bases map to TRBD2. This CDR3 is built from 18 residues. The trim removed 4 bases at V and 0 bases at J, leaving 10 bases unmatched. Germline CDR1 MDHEN, CDR2 SYDVKM. The CDR3 DNA reads as TGTGCCAGCAGTTCCCCCTCTCTAGCGGGGGGGACCTCCTACGAGCAGTACGTC. As protein: CASSSPSLAGGTSYEQYV.